This entry lists 32 T cell receptor beta chains sequenced from one sample in a study of blood T cell repertoires in COVID-19. TCRdb's copy holds only in-frame clones and misses some; the assay was immunoSEQ multiplex PCR. The table includes under 450,000 clones, over 65% detected once. The sample taken for sequencing was peripheral blood. These receptors were collected from a human donor with acute or convalescent COVID-19. The donor label of this sample is uncertain.

The chain is built from TRBV29-1 and TRBJ2-7; D is unresolved. CDR1 is SQVTM, CDR2 ANQGSEA, per germline. The CDR3 spans 12 residues. V was clipped by 6 bases and J by 3 bases, with 12 bases between them. CDR3 sequence reads: CSVRSNSYEQYF. The CDR3 nucleotides read TGCAGCGTCAGAAGCAACAGCTACGAGCAGTACTTC.

This clone was observed a handful of times. The chain recombines TRBV13 with TRBJ1-2; D might be TRBD1 (6 bases). The CDR3 covers 14 residues. The V gene's germline CDR1 is PRHDT and CDR2 FYEKMQ (reference sequence). Trimming stripped 1 base from V and 8 bases from J, with 14 bases between. The CDR3 DNA sequence: TGTGCCAGCAGCTTAGTACGGGGGGCGGGCGGCTACACCTTC. It codes for CASSLVRGAGGYTF.

The chain carries TRBV18 and TRBJ2-3; TRBD2 agrees at 9 bases. The CDR3 is made up of 16 amino acids. J gave up 2 bases and V 0 bases, and 3 bases lay outside the gene matches. The germline V gene encodes CDR1 KGHSH and CDR2 LQKENI. The DNA of the CDR3 is TGTGCCAGCTCACCACCCAGCGGGGGGATCACAGATACGCAGTATTTT. It is translated as CASSPPSGGITDTQYF.

This clone was seen just once. V gene TRBV3-1 (or the pseudogene TRBV3-2) combines with J gene TRBJ1-1; possibly TRBD1 for D (5 bases). The CDR3 is 14 residues long. The V gene's germline CDR1 is LGHDT and CDR2 YNNKEL (reference sequence). The V end lost 0 bases, the J end lost 4 bases, and 9 bases lay between the germline ends. CDR3 residues: CASSQEKGVTEAFF. In DNA form, the CDR3 reads TGTGCCAGCAGCCAAGAAAAAGGGGTCACTGAAGCTTTCTTT.

The rearrangement uses TRBV15 and TRBJ2-7; D unclear. The germline gives CDR1 LNHNV, CDR2 YYDKDF (reference sequence). The ends were cut back, 0 bases at V and 3 bases at J, with 6 bases in the middle. This CDR3 is 13 amino acids long. Here the CDR3 DNA reads TGTGCCACCAGCAGAGATTCGGGCTACGAGCAGTACTTC. As protein: CATSRDSGYEQYF.

This clone showed up just a few times. V is TRBV14 and J is TRBJ1-1; D unclear. V dropped 6 bases and J dropped 1 base, with 9 bases sitting between them. Germline V gives CDR1 SGHDN, CDR2 FVKESK. The CDR3 spans 13 residues. CDR3: CASSQQSNTEAFF. For the CDR3, the DNA is TGTGCCAGCAGTCAACAGTCGAACACTGAAGCTTTCTTT.

The rearrangement uses TRBV19 and TRBJ1-1; D may be TRBD1 (6 bases). Per the germline V gene, CDR1 is LNHDA and CDR2 is SQIVND (reference sequence). The CDR3 sequence is 14 residues long. Trimming removed 5 bases at V and 8 bases at J, with 18 bases between. The CDR3 spells CASSPSRSGGEAFF. CDR3 nucleotides: TGTGCCAGTAGTCCCTCAAGATCGGGGGGCGAAGCTTTCTTT.

The V and J genes are TRBV7-9 and TRBJ2-7, with D hard to call. The CDR3 extends over 17 amino acids. CDR1 and CDR2 from the germline V gene are SEHNR and FQNEAQ (reference sequence). Trimming took 1 base from V and 5 from J, leaving 21 bases between them. DNA for the CDR3: TGTGCCAGCAGCTTAGTAGTTTCGTCGGCAGGTGGAAACGAGCAGTACTTC. Its protein is CASSLVVSSAGGNEQYF.

The chain links TRBV18 to TRBJ1-1; weak D call: TRBD1 (5 bases). Germline-derived CDR1 and CDR2 are KGHSH and LQKENI. This CDR3 has 16 residues. V dropped 4 bases and J dropped 4 bases, with 19 bases sitting between them. Here the CDR3 reads CASSLRDGAPSTEAFF. The CDR3 DNA sequence: TGTGCCAGCTCACTTAGAGATGGGGCGCCTAGCACTGAAGCTTTCTTT.

The chain carries TRBV11-2 and TRBJ2-2, with TRBD1 as a possible D gene (6 bases). Trimming stripped 6 bases from V and 4 bases from J, with 21 bases between. The CDR3 loop spans 17 amino acids. Germline assignment: CDR1 SGHAT and CDR2 FQNNGV. The CDR3 region has the DNA TGTGCCAGCAGATTACGTGTAGGCCAGGGGACCACCGGGGAGCTGTTTTTT. Amino acid sequence: CASRLRVGQGTTGELFF. Full variable domain (rest looked up from reference TRBV11-2 and TRBJ2-2): EAGVAQSPRYKIIEKRQSVAFWCNPISGHATLYWYQQILGQGPKLLIQFQNNGVVDDSQLPKDRFSAERLKGVDSTLKIQPAKLEDSAVYLCASRLRVGQGTTGELFFGEGSRLTVL.

The chain recombines TRBV5-1 with TRBJ2-3, with TRBD2 matching over 7 bases. V lost 7 bases and J lost 5; bases outside the gene matches: 7. Germline V lookup: CDR1 SGHRS, CDR2 YFSETQ. CDR3 length: 13 residues. This chain's CDR3 is CASDWGGGDTQYF. The CDR3 DNA sequence: TGCGCCAGCGATTGGGGGGGAGGAGATACGCAGTATTTT.

The chain links TRBV19 to TRBJ2-2; TRBD2 aligns across 8 bases. This CDR3 spans 13 amino acids. V shed 10 bases and J 2 bases; nucleotides not matched to a gene: 3. Germline V lookup: CDR1 LNHDA, CDR2 SQIVND (reference sequence). CDR3 nucleotides: TGTGCCACCGGGACTAGAAACACCGGGGAGCTGTTTTTT. Residues: CATGTRNTGELFF.

The genes are TRBV18 and TRBJ2-7; 9 positions match TRBD1. With 2 bases clipped from V and 3 bases from J, the junction kept 14 bases outside the gene matches. The germline V gene has CDR1 KGHSH and CDR2 LQKENI. The CDR3 has 18 amino acids. CDR3 DNA: TGTGCCAGCTCACCAAGAACGGGACAGGGTTTATCGTACTACGAGCAGTACTTC. Amino acid sequence: CASSPRTGQGLSYYEQYF.

This clone has just a few counts. The CDR3 is CASSTRRDRKETQYF. The CDR3 DNA follows: TGTGCCAGCAGTACCCGCCGGGACAGGAAAGAGACCCAGTACTTC. The chain employs TRBV28 and TRBJ2-5, with 8 bases lining up with TRBD1. Per germline, CDR1 MDHEN and CDR2 SYDVKM. This CDR3 has 15 amino acids. With V trimmed by 5 bases and J by 3 bases, 8 bases remained unmatched.

V and J are TRBV7-7 and TRBJ1-4; 10 bases are shared with TRBD1. Germline assignment: CDR1 SSHAT and CDR2 FNYEAQ (reference sequence). After removal of 4 bases from V and 5 bases from J, the junction contained 10 bases not matched to a gene. This CDR3 has 17 residues. The CDR3 here is CASSSADRGLRNEKLFF. CDR3 bases: TGTGCCAGCAGCTCCGCCGACAGGGGGCTCCGAAATGAAAAACTGTTTTTT.

The J gene is TRBJ2-5, the V gene TRBV30; 7 nucleotides agree with TRBD2. J was trimmed by 5 bases and V by 6 bases; bases with no gene match: 9. The CDR3 is made up of 13 amino acids. CDR1 and CDR2 from the germline V gene are GTSNPN and SVGIG (reference sequence). The CDR3 is CACWRPGGETQYF. In DNA form, the CDR3 reads TGTGCCTGTTGGCGGCCCGGGGGGGAGACCCAGTACTTC.

This chain connects TRBV6-5 to TRBJ2-2, with D unclear. V lost 7 bases to trimming and J lost 1 base, with 10 bases between them. Germline values: CDR1 MNHEY, CDR2 SVGAGI. This CDR3 is built from 14 residues. Here the CDR3 DNA reads TGTGCCAGCAATTGGCAGGTGAACACCGGGGAGCTGTTTTTT. Translated: CASNWQVNTGELFF.

V usage is TRBV7-2 and J usage is TRBJ2-3, with D perhaps matching TRBD1 (5 bases). This CDR3 has 15 residues. Germline V gene data show CDR1 as SGHTA and CDR2 as FQGNSA. Trimming pared 2 bases from V and 1 base from J, leaving 10 bases between. CDR3: CASSLLQAGTDTQYF. Here the CDR3 DNA reads TGTGCCAGCAGCTTACTACAGGCGGGCACAGATACGCAGTATTTT.

This sequence joins TRBV7-9 and TRBJ1-1; 7 nucleotides align to TRBD1. V lost 2 bases, J lost 4 bases, and 1 base stayed unmatched. CDR3 length: 13 residues. CDR1 and CDR2 from the germline V gene are SEHNR and FQNEAQ (reference sequence). The CDR3 loop is CASSLTGVTEAFF. The CDR3 coding sequence is TGTGCCAGCAGCTTAACAGGGGTCACTGAAGCTTTCTTT. The full variable domain, its missing parts supplied by reference TRBV7-9 and TRBJ1-1, is DTGVSQNPRHKITKRGQNVTFRCDPISEHNRLYWYRQTLGQGPEFLTYFQNEAQLEKSRLLSDRFSAERPKGSFSTLEIQRTEQGDSAMYLCASSLTGVTEAFFGQGTRLTVV.

This clone was detected ten times or more. The chain carries TRBV5-1 and TRBJ1-2; TRBD1 matches at 10 bases. Germline V gene sequence: CDR1 SGHRS, CDR2 YFSETQ. After removal of 5 bases from V and 5 bases from J, the junction contained 6 bases not matched to a gene. This CDR3 has 14 residues. The CDR3 nucleotides are TGCGCCAGCAGATCCGGGACAGGGGATTATGGCTACACCTTC. This translates into CASRSGTGDYGYTF. Based on the CDR3 plus reference TRBV5-1 and TRBJ1-2, the full variable domain is KAGVTQTPRYLIKTRGQQVTLSCSPISGHRSVSWYQQTPGQGLQFLFEYFSETQRNKGNFPGRFSGRQFSNSRSEMNVSTLELGDSALYLCASRSGTGDYGYTFGSGTRLTVV.

The rearrangement uses TRBV7-8 and TRBJ2-7; 7 bases match TRBD2. The CDR3 consists of 16 residues. V lost 5 bases and J lost 3; bases outside the gene matches: 13. Per the germline V gene, CDR1 is SGHVS and CDR2 is FQNEAQ. The CDR3 protein is CASSPHLGEGRYEQYF. CDR3 in DNA: TGTGCCAGCAGCCCCCATTTGGGGGAGGGCCGCTACGAGCAGTACTTC.

V usage is TRBV25-1 and J usage is TRBJ1-1; perhaps TRBD1 as D (5 bases). The CDR3 contains 12 residues. Germline V CDR1 and CDR2: MGHDK, SYGVNS. With 6 bases removed from V and 3 bases from J, the gap between germline ends came to 8 bases. The CDR3 nucleotides read TGTGCCAGCAGACAGACAGACACTGAAGCTTTCTTT. Its protein product is CASRQTDTEAFF.

The chain joins TRBV2 to TRBJ1-1; no definite D call. The CDR3 loop spans 13 amino acids. Germline assignment: CDR1 SNHLY and CDR2 FYNNEI. V was trimmed by 2 bases and J by 1 base, leaving 5 bases between them. CDR3 DNA: TGTGCCAGCAGTGAATACAGGAACACTGAAGCTTTCTTT. Amino acids: CASSEYRNTEAFF.

CDR3 DNA sequence: TGTGCCAGCAGCGACCAAGGGAGGATGGGCGCTGATACGCAGTATTTT. Its translation is CASSDQGRMGADTQYF. V is TRBV3-1 (or the pseudogene TRBV3-2) and J is TRBJ2-3, with D perhaps matching TRBD2 (6 bases). V was trimmed by 5 bases and J by 6 bases, leaving 21 bases between them. The V gene's germline CDR1 is LGHDT and CDR2 YNNKEL (reference sequence). The CDR3 covers 16 residues.

This chain uses TRBV7-8 with TRBJ2-3; TRBD2 aligns across 10 bases. Germline CDR1 SGHVS, CDR2 FQNEAQ. This CDR3 has 16 amino acids. After removal of 3 bases from V and 2 bases from J, the junction contained 5 bases not matched to a gene. CDR3 sequence (DNA): TGTGCCAGCAGCTTCCTAGGACTAGCGGACACAGATACGCAGTATTTT. Protein: CASSFLGLADTDTQYF.

This clone was recorded only once. The J gene is TRBJ2-3, the V gene TRBV19, with 11 bases matching TRBD2. Germline CDR1 reads LNHDA; CDR2 reads SQIVND (reference sequence). J lost 7 bases, V lost 11 bases, and 17 bases had no gene match. This CDR3 is built from 16 residues. The CDR3 bases are TGTGCCTCATCCCCCGGGGCTAGCGGGGGGAGGCATACGCAGTATTTT. The encoded protein is CASSPGASGGRHTQYF.

The chain joins TRBV29-1 to TRBJ1-2, with 8 bases that match TRBD1. The germline V gene has CDR1 SQVTM and CDR2 ANQGSEA. The CDR3 contains 13 residues. Losses at the gene ends were 4 bases for V and 4 bases for J; bases not matched to a gene: 5. CDR3 in amino acids: CSVGRTGIYGYTF. The CDR3 nucleotides read TGCAGCGTTGGTCGGACAGGGATCTATGGCTACACCTTC.

CDR3 protein: CASSLGGFSGNTIYF. CDR3 in DNA: TGTGCCAGCAGCTTGGGCGGATTTTCTGGAAACACCATATATTTT. The chain recombines TRBV5-8 with TRBJ1-3; D unresolved. Trimming stripped 0 bases from V and 1 base from J, with 8 bases between. Germline V lookup: CDR1 SGHTS, CDR2 YDEGEE. The CDR3 covers 15 residues.

This chain uses TRBV19 with TRBJ2-1; TRBD2 matches 14 bases. The trim removed 4 bases at V and 9 bases at J, leaving 11 bases unmatched. The CDR3 sequence is 17 residues long. CDR1 LNHDA and CDR2 SQIVND come from the germline V gene (reference sequence). The CDR3 coding sequence is TGTGCCAGTAGTAGGAGAGAGGGACTAGCGGGAGTTGGTGAGCAGTTCTTC. It codes for CASSRREGLAGVGEQFF.

The CDR3 spells CASSLGLAGSSYEQYF. For the CDR3, the DNA is TGTGCCAGCAGCTTGGGACTAGCGGGGAGCTCCTACGAGCAGTACTTC. This sequence joins TRBV5-4 and TRBJ2-7, with 11 nucleotides matching TRBD2. Unmatched junction bases numbered 2, after V lost 0 bases and J lost 0 bases. Per germline, CDR1 SGHNT and CDR2 YYREEE (reference sequence). This CDR3 has 16 amino acids.

The rearrangement uses TRBV7-9 and TRBJ1-5, with 12 bases lining up with TRBD1. Germline V gives CDR1 SEHNR, CDR2 FQNEAQ (reference sequence). The CDR3 is 15 amino acids. With V trimmed by 5 bases and J by 7 bases, 6 bases remained unmatched. The CDR3 nucleotides are TGTGCCAGCAGCCCGGGACAGGGGGCCGGGCAGCCCCAGCATTTT. It translates to CASSPGQGAGQPQHF.

The gene calls are TRBV10-1 and TRBJ2-3; 7 nucleotides agree with TRBD1. This CDR3 spans 16 amino acids. In germline, CDR1 is WNHNN, CDR2 SYGVQD (reference sequence). V lost 0 bases, J lost 4 bases, and 7 bases stayed unmatched. The CDR3 spells CASSESSTGAADTQYF. CDR3 coding DNA: TGCGCCAGCAGTGAGTCGAGTACAGGGGCCGCAGATACGCAGTATTTT.